This record concerns one T cell receptor (beta chain) sequence. Its antigen is unknown. The sample comes from a study of post-analysis software for immune sequencing data. This CDR3 spans 15 amino acids. Libraries were made from TCR beta cDNA, and they carried unique molecular identifiers. Each batch of about 0.9 to 10 million T cells produced around 460,000 cDNA molecules. TCRdb reprocessed the PCR reads with MiXCR, giving one entry per CDR3 protein. The sample lists 400,000 to 500,000 distinct CDR3 sequences; over 30% were seen once. General study points: When compared against controls, multiple sclerosis patients showed significantly lower normalized Chao1 diversity. Roughly five TRBV segments were more frequent in patients than controls; TRBV5-6, TRBV5-1 and TRBV20-1 belonged to this group.

The genes are TRBV21-1 and TRBJ2-1; the tabulated D call, TRBD2, remains unverified against the DNA. TRBV21-1 is a listed pseudogene. The sequence was obtained from a girl aged 2 to 9 with multiple sclerosis. Sequencing input: blood. CDR3 in amino acids: CASSKSGRAANEQFF. CDR3 nucleotide sequence: TGTGCCAGCAGCAAAAGCGGGAGGGCCGCGAATGAGCAGTTCTTC.